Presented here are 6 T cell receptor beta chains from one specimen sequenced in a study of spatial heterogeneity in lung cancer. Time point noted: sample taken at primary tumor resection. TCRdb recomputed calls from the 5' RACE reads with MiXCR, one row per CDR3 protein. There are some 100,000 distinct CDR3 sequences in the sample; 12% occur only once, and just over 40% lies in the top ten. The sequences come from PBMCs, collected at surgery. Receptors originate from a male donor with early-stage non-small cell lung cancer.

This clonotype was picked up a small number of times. For the CDR3, the DNA is TGTGCCAGCAGCTTAGTGTACAGCCCCAGTGAAAAACTGTTTTTT. Its translation: CASSLVYSPSEKLFF. The genes are TRBV7-8 and TRBJ1-4; no definite D call. The V gene's germline CDR1 is SGHVS and CDR2 FQNEAQ. V shed 1 base and J shed 7 bases, with 13 bases lying between them. The CDR3 contains 15 residues.

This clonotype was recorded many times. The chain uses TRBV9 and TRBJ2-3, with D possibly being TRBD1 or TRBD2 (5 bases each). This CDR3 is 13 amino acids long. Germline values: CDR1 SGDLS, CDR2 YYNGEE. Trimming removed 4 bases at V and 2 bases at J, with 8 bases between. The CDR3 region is CASSRDHTDTQYF. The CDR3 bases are TGTGCCAGCAGCCGGGACCACACAGATACGCAGTATTTT.

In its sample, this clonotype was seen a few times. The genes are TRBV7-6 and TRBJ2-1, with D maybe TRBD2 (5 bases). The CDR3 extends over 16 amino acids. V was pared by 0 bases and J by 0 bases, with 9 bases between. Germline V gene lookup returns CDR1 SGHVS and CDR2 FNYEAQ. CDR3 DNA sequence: TGTGCCAGCAGCTTAGCCCGGACTCGCTCCTACAATGAGCAGTTCTTC. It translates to CASSLARTRSYNEQFF.

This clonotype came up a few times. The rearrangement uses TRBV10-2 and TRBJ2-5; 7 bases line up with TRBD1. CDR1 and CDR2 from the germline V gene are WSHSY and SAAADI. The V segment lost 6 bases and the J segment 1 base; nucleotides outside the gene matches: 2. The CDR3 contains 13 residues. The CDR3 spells CASSAGGQETQYF. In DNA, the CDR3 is TGCGCCAGCAGCGCAGGGGGCCAAGAGACCCAGTACTTC.

CDR3 region: CASRPGTVGGKAFF. The CDR3 bases are TGTGCCAGCAGGCCCGGGACAGTGGGAGGCAAAGCTTTCTTT. The chain joins TRBV12-3 or TRBV12-4 to TRBJ1-1; 7 bases fit TRBD1. The CDR3 runs 14 residues. The V and J ends lost 6 bases and 9 bases, in that order; junction bases with no gene match: 13.

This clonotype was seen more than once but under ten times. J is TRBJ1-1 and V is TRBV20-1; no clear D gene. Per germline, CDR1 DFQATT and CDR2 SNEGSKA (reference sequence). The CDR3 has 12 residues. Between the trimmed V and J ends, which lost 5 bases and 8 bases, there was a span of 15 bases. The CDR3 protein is CSASRIVEEAFF. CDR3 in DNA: TGCAGTGCTTCTCGTATAGTGGAGGAAGCTTTCTTT.